The 13 T cell receptor beta chains listed next were all sequenced from one sample in a study of T cells after yellow fever vaccination. TCRdb re-analysed the 5' RACE reads in MiXCR, keeping a single row per CDR3 protein. The table has over 250,000 distinct CDR3 sequences, approximately 4% seen once. The sample consisted of PBMCs, taken 5 days after the yellow fever booster vaccination. These receptors all stem from a man aged 18 to 29 who received the YFV17D yellow fever vaccine.

This clonotype was observed at least ten times. CDR3 loop: CASGSSYNSPLHF. DNA for the CDR3: TGTGCCAGCGGGAGCTCCTATAATTCACCCCTCCACTTT. The chain combines TRBV6-5 with TRBJ1-6; no definite D call. The V gene's germline CDR1 is MNHEY and CDR2 SVGAGI. The CDR3 has 13 residues. The V gene lost 8 bases and the J gene lost 0 bases, with 5 bases spanning the gap.

There are many counts of this clonotype. The chain joins TRBV30 to TRBJ2-3; TRBD2 might be the D (6 bases). CDR1 and CDR2 from the germline V gene are GTSNPN and SVGIG (reference sequence). V was shortened by 2 bases and J by 0 bases, with 6 bases between the two germline ends. CDR3 length equals 13 residues. CDR3 in amino acids: CAWSRGSTDTQYF. The CDR3 DNA follows: TGTGCCTGGAGTCGGGGGAGCACAGATACGCAGTATTTT.

The gene calls are TRBV10-1 and TRBJ2-1; 7 nucleotides agree with TRBD1. Germline lookup yields CDR1 WNHNN and CDR2 SYGVQD (reference sequence). V was clipped by 6 bases and J by 0 bases; unmatched bases: 11. The CDR3 has 17 residues. The chain's CDR3 is CASSANLQGSSYNEQFF. CDR3 DNA sequence: TGCGCCAGCAGCGCAAATTTACAGGGGAGCTCCTACAATGAGCAGTTCTTC.

In this sample, this clonotype turned up a few times. The chain links TRBV5-1 to TRBJ2-3; possibly TRBD1 or TRBD2 for D (5 bases each). The CDR3 runs to 15 residues. Germline CDR1 and CDR2: SGHRS and YFSETQ. V lost 0 bases, J lost 7 bases, and 15 bases lay in between. CDR3 in amino acids: CASSLDGTTSYTQYF. For the CDR3, the DNA is TGCGCCAGCAGCTTGGACGGGACCACCTCATATACGCAGTATTTT.

The J gene is TRBJ2-7, the V gene TRBV18, with a tentative D call TRBD1 (6 bases). Germline assignment: CDR1 KGHSH and CDR2 LQKENI. Trimming cost V 0 bases and J 0 bases, with 18 bases left between them. There are 18 residues in the CDR3. The CDR3 coding sequence is TGTGCCAGCTCACCACCGCCAGGGGTTGGCACCCGCTCCTACGAGCAGTACGTC. Translating gives CASSPPPGVGTRSYEQYV.

The table lists this clonotype with many counts. The CDR3 coding sequence is TGCGCCAGCAGCCCCTCCTTCAGGGGCACTGAAGCTTTCTTT. Protein: CASSPSFRGTEAFF. The rearrangement uses TRBV4-1 and TRBJ1-1; perhaps TRBD1 as D (6 bases). Germline values: CDR1 MGHRA, CDR2 YSYEKL. The V end lost 4 bases, the J end lost 4 bases, and 13 bases lay between the germline ends. The CDR3 loop spans 14 amino acids.

The chain combines TRBV7-2 with TRBJ1-1; D ambiguous. Germline V gene lookup returns CDR1 SGHTA and CDR2 FQGNSA. The V end lost 5 bases, the J end lost 6 bases, and 16 bases lay between the germline ends. The CDR3 length is 14 residues. CDR3 bases: TGTGCCAGCAGCCAGTCCCACAGATTTCCTGAAGCTTTCTTT. It specifies CASSQSHRFPEAFF.

This clonotype was detected only a few times. The gene calls are TRBV20-1 and TRBJ2-7, with D tentatively TRBD1 (5 bases). The germline CDR1 and CDR2 sequences are DFQATT and SNEGSKA (reference sequence). The germline V and J ends were trimmed by 4 bases and 4 bases, with 11 bases remaining between them. This CDR3 has 12 residues. The CDR3 reads CSATRDDYEQYV. The CDR3 DNA sequence: TGCAGTGCTACCAGGGATGATTACGAGCAGTACGTC.

The rearrangement joins TRBV10-3 to TRBJ2-5; 7 bases line up with TRBD2. The CDR3 is made up of 13 amino acids. With V trimmed by 7 bases and J by 3 bases, 5 bases remained unmatched. CDR1 and CDR2 (germline): ENHRY, SYGVKD. The CDR3 here is CAINAGTKETQYF. The DNA for the CDR3 is TGTGCCATCAATGCGGGGACTAAAGAGACCCAGTACTTC.

This clonotype has just a few counts. The chain employs TRBV6-2 or TRBV6-3 and TRBJ2-1; tentative D call: TRBD2 (5 bases). Trimming removed 6 bases from V and 2 bases from J, with 8 bases in between. The CDR3 runs to 13 residues. Germline CDR1 is MNHEY and CDR2 is SVGEGT. CDR3 sequence reads: CASSPSTYNEQFF. In DNA, the CDR3 is TGTGCCAGCAGCCCTAGCACCTACAATGAGCAGTTCTTC.

This clonotype appeared many times. This chain uses TRBV7-3 with TRBJ1-1; 8 bases are a match to TRBD1. V was pared by 3 bases and J by 4 bases, with 1 base of the junction left unmatched. The CDR3 covers 13 residues. Per the germline V gene, CDR1 is SGHTA and CDR2 is FQGTGA. CDR3 in amino acids: CASSFGQGTEAFF. The CDR3 coding sequence is TGTGCCAGCAGCTTCGGACAGGGCACTGAAGCTTTCTTT. Supplemented by reference TRBV7-3 and TRBJ1-1, the full variable domain reads GAGVSQTPSNKVTEKGKYVELRCDPISGHTALYWYRQSLGQGPEFLIYFQGTGAADDSGLPNDRFFAVRPEGSVSTLKIQRTERGDSAVYLCASSFGQGTEAFFGQGTRLTVV.

In its sample, this clonotype was seen a few times. The gene calls are TRBV5-4 and TRBJ1-2; D is ambiguous. The ends were cut back, 0 bases at V and 10 bases at J, with 13 bases in the middle. The CDR3 contains 13 residues. In germline, CDR1 is SGHNT, CDR2 YYREEE (reference sequence). CDR3 sequence reads: CASSLAPLDAYTF. DNA of the CDR3: TGTGCCAGCAGCTTGGCACCTCTCGATGCCTACACCTTC.

V is TRBV12-1 and J is TRBJ1-2; the table assigns TRBD1, which was not confirmed against the DNA. TRBV12-1 is a pseudogene segment. The CDR3 spans 13 residues. The CDR3 loop reads CASSFGGTGGYTF. CDR3 bases: TGTGCCAGCAGCTTTGGGGGGACGGGAGGCTACACCTTC.